This T cell receptor beta chain was sequenced for a study of T cell changes during pregnancy in multiple sclerosis. Germline lookup yields CDR1 MNHEY and CDR2 SMNVEV (reference sequence). The CDR3 covers 13 residues. V gave up 3 bases and J gave up 9 bases; unmatched junction bases: 6. Produced via immunoSEQ multiplex PCR; TCRdb's table is partial and in-frame only. The table has 70,000 to 75,000 clones, over 85% seen once. The chain joins TRBV27 to TRBJ1-1, with 8 bases identical to TRBD1. This TCR came from a female donor with multiple sclerosis, enrolled in a pregnancy study. The sample consisted of peripheral blood, taken in the second trimester of pregnancy. In DNA, the CDR3 is TGTGCCAGCAGTTTGCAGGGGGCGCGGAAAGCTTTCTTT. It translates to CASSLQGARKAFF.